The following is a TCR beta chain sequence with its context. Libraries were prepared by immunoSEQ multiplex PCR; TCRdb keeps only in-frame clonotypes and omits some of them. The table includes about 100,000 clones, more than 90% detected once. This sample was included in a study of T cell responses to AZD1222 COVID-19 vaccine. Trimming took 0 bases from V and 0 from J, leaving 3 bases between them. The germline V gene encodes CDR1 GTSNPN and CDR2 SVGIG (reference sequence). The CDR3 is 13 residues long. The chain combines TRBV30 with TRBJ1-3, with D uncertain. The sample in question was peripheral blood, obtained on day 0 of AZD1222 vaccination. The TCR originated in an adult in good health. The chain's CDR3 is CAWSVISGNTIYF. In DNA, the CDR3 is TGTGCCTGGAGTGTAATCTCTGGAAACACCATATATTTT.